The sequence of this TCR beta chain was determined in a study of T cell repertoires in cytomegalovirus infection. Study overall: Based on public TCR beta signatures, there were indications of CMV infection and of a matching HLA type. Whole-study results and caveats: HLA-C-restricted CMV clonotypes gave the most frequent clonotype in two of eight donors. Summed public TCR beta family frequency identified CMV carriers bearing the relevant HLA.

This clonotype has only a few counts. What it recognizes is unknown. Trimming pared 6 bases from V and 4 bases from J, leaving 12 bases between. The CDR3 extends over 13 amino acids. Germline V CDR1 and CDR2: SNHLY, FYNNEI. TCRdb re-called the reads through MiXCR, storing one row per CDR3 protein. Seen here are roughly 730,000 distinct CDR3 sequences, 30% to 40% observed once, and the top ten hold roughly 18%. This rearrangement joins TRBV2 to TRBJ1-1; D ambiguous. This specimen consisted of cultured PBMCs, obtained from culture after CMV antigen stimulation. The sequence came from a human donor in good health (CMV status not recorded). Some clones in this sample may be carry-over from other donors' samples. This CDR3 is CASRLGVPTEAFF. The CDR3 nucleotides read TGTGCCAGCAGACTCGGGGTCCCCACTGAAGCTTTCTTT.